Shown below are 4 T cell receptor beta chains from a single sample sequenced in a study of shared clonotypes between healthy human individuals. The assay was immunoSEQ multiplex PCR, and TCRdb's table has in-frame clones only and misses some. The profile shows about 2.1 million clones, roughly 95% of them singletons. Naive CD8 populations comprised CD45RO-negative cells positively selected for CCR7, excluding terminally differentiated effector memory CD45RA+ cells. The specimen was naive CD8+ T cells from PBMCs. These receptors were obtained from a young man in good health. Some clones in this sample may be carry-over from other donors' samples.

The chain joins TRBV4-3 to TRBJ1-1; D call uncertain. V lost 3 bases to trimming and J lost 0 bases, with 14 bases between them. CDR3 size: 16 residues. Germline CDR1 reads LGHNA; CDR2 reads YSLEER. This chain's CDR3 is CASSQIPGFMNTEAFF. CDR3 nucleotides: TGCGCCAGCAGCCAGATACCGGGCTTCATGAACACTGAAGCTTTCTTT.

V usage is TRBV7-3 and J usage is TRBJ2-5, with D possibly matching TRBD2 (6 bases). Germline assignment: CDR1 SGHTA and CDR2 FQGTGA. Deletions cut 2 bases from V and 4 bases from J, with 11 bases between. The length of the CDR3 is 14 residues. The CDR3: CASSLGGSGETQYF. The CDR3 DNA follows: TGTGCCAGCAGCTTAGGAGGGTCGGGAGAGACCCAGTACTTC.

The rearrangement joins TRBV15 to TRBJ2-7, with D hard to call. V was cut by 5 bases and J by 0 bases, with 8 bases left in between. This CDR3 spans 13 amino acids. Per the germline V gene, CDR1 is LNHNV and CDR2 is YYDKDF (reference sequence). The CDR3 nucleotides are TGTGCCACCAGCTTCACGGGCTCCTACGAGCAGTACTTC. As protein: CATSFTGSYEQYF. Complete variable domain (other parts from reference TRBV15 and TRBJ2-7): DAMVIQNPRYQVTQFGKPVTLSCSQTLNHNVMYWYQQKSSQAPKLLFHYYDKDFNNEADTPDNFQSRRPNTSFCFLDIRSPGLGDTAMYLCATSFTGSYEQYFGPGTRLTVT.

The chain employs TRBV7-6 and TRBJ2-5; the match to TRBD1 covers 8 bases. Germline loops: CDR1 SGHVS, CDR2 FNYEAQ. The J segment lost 2 bases and the V segment lost 6 bases, leaving 2 bases of the junction unmatched. This CDR3 is 13 amino acids long. In DNA form, the CDR3 reads TGTGCCAGCAGGAACAGGGGGCAAGAGACCCAGTACTTC. It encodes CASRNRGQETQYF.